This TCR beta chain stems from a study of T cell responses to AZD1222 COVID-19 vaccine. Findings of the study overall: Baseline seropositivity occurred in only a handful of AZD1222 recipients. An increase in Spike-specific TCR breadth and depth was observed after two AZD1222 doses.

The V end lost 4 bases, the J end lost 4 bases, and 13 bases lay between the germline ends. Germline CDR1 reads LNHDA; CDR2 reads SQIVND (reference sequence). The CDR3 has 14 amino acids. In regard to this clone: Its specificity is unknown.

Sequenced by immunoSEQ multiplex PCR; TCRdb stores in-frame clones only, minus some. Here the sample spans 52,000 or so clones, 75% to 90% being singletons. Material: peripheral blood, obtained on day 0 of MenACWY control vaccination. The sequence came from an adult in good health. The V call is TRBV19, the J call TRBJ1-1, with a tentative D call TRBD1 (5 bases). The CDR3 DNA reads TGTGCCAGTAGTACGGGGCAGGGCCTCACTGAAGCTTTCTTT. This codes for CASSTGQGLTEAFF.